The T cell receptor beta chain under discussion was sequenced for a study of T cell repertoires and Cas9 in healthy adults. Study-level information: SpCas9-reactive CD4 and CD8 T cells were characterized for potency, cytotoxicity and lineage.

Germline assignment: CDR1 SNHLY and CDR2 FYNNEI. V dropped 5 bases and J dropped 6 bases, with 19 bases sitting between them. CDR3 length: 15 residues. Profiled with immunoSEQ multiplex PCR; TCRdb holds only in-frame clones, not every one. The table includes about 24,000 clones, 90% detected once. A remark on this clone: The antigen is unknown.

Broader study findings: SpCas9-reactive effector T cells were reportedly restrained in vitro by SpCas9-reactive regulatory T cells.

The sequence was obtained from a human donor in good health. Sequenced material: CD4+ effector T cells (CD127+, CD25-, CD137-, CD154-) from PBMCs; culture status not recorded. The chain joins TRBV2 to TRBJ2-5; perhaps TRBD1 as D (6 bases). The CDR3 DNA follows: TGTGCCAGCAGTCCCCTAGACAGGAGCGAACAGACCCAGTACTTC. It translates to CASSPLDRSEQTQYF.